A selection of T cell receptor beta chains follows, all from one sample in a study of immune evolution from preneoplasia to lung adenocarcinoma. This table comes from immunoSEQ multiplex PCR, and its TCRdb copy is limited to in-frame clones, with some not included. The table has about 2,500 clones, roughly 85% seen once. The specimen was FFPE normal lung tissue adjacent to the tumor. The receptors stem from a person aged 50-59 years with lung adenocarcinoma. Each CDR3 is given without its conserved first and last residue. Each record gives: J gene, CDR3 length, V gene, CDR3 protein.

j_gene: TRBJ2-1; len: 15; v_gene: TRBV7-9; CDR3aa: ASSPKRLAGGLNEQF
j_gene: TRBJ2-5; len: 10; v_gene: TRBV5-4; CDR3aa: ASSLRDQTQY
j_gene: TRBJ1-2; len: 10; v_gene: TRBV6-5; CDR3aa: ASSYSGYGYT
j_gene: TRBJ2-1; len: 14; v_gene: TRBV18; CDR3aa: ATSPPVGQFYNEQF
j_gene: TRBJ1-3; len: 16; v_gene: TRBV5-5; CDR3aa: ASSRRDRERSMVNTIY
j_gene: TRBJ1-2; len: 12; v_gene: TRBV30; CDR3aa: AWSPGGDNYGYT
j_gene: TRBJ2-7; len: 14; v_gene: TRBV4-3; CDR3aa: ASSEATSGGIYEQY
j_gene: TRBJ2-7; len: 12; v_gene: TRBV7-7; CDR3aa: ASSSSIGGGEQY
j_gene: TRBJ2-1; len: 15; v_gene: TRBV27; CDR3aa: ASSSPLSGRAGDEQF
j_gene: TRBJ1-1; len: 10; v_gene: TRBV19; CDR3aa: ASSIGVSEAF
j_gene: TRBJ2-3; len: 12; v_gene: TRBV4-1; CDR3aa: ASSQERGTDTQY
j_gene: TRBJ2-7; len: 11; v_gene: TRBV2; CDR3aa: ASTRERGYEQY
j_gene: TRBJ1-5; len: 16; v_gene: TRBV7-9; CDR3aa: ASSLQGGDRNSNQPQH
j_gene: TRBJ2-7; len: 12; v_gene: TRBV2; CDR3aa: ASITGTGGDEQY
j_gene: TRBJ2-5; len: 12; v_gene: TRBV28; CDR3aa: ASSLAGLGETQY
j_gene: TRBJ1-1; len: 11; v_gene: TRBV7-9; CDR3aa: ASSGHGAPEAF
j_gene: TRBJ1-5; len: 12; v_gene: TRBV6-5; CDR3aa: ASSYSFSNQPQH
j_gene: TRBJ1-5; len: 13; v_gene: TRBV19; CDR3aa: AGLRQGPSDQPQH
j_gene: TRBJ2-2; len: 16; v_gene: TRBV4-2; CDR3aa: ASSQASLTSRGTGELF
j_gene: TRBJ1-2; len: 11; v_gene: TRBV18; CDR3aa: ASSGGGIYGYT
j_gene: TRBJ2-3; len: 14; v_gene: TRBV27; CDR3aa: ASSFGLAGGPDTQY
j_gene: TRBJ1-2; len: 8; v_gene: TRBV20-1; CDR3aa: SARNYGYT
j_gene: TRBJ2-1; len: 16; v_gene: TRBV6-4; CDR3aa: ASSAVLGLAGDYNEQF
j_gene: TRBJ2-7; len: 12; v_gene: TRBV6-5; CDR3aa: ASSQSEGGHEQY
j_gene: TRBJ2-7; len: 12; v_gene: TRBV7-2; CDR3aa: ASSYKGDSYEQY
j_gene: TRBJ2-3; len: 13; v_gene: TRBV5-1; CDR3aa: ASSLQGRNTDTQY
j_gene: TRBJ1-2; len: 11; v_gene: TRBV7-9; CDR3aa: ASSIGAAYGYT
j_gene: TRBJ2-1; len: 11; v_gene: TRBV9; CDR3aa: ASSVGSSNEQF
j_gene: TRBJ2-5; len: 13; v_gene: TRBV9; CDR3aa: ASSVSGSAQETQY
j_gene: TRBJ2-7; len: 12; v_gene: TRBV7-9; CDR3aa: ASSWDGTVYEQY
j_gene: TRBJ2-7; len: 10; v_gene: TRBV2; CDR3aa: ASKADSYEQY
j_gene: TRBJ1-5; len: 12; v_gene: TRBV11-3; CDR3aa: ASPKGDENQPQH
j_gene: TRBJ1-2; len: 11; v_gene: TRBV29-1; CDR3aa: SVEDPRPRGYT
j_gene: TRBJ1-1; len: 11; v_gene: TRBV6-5; CDR3aa: ASSYSIAAPAF
j_gene: TRBJ1-5; len: 10; v_gene: TRBV28; CDR3aa: ASGTGNQPQH